The clone carrying this T cell receptor beta chain was seen a handful of times. CDR3 size: 18 residues. Germline CDR1 reads SGHTA; CDR2 reads FQGNSA. The V and J ends lost 1 base and 2 bases, in that order; junction bases with no gene match: 10. This sample was taken from a study of T-cell memory formation after mild COVID-19. TCRdb re-derived calls from the 5' RACE reads in MiXCR, one entry per CDR3 protein. Among fewer than 650,000 distinct CDR3 sequences listed, around a sixth were seen once. The TCR was taken from an adult woman who had mild COVID-19 (a few samples of this study predate the infection). Cell type and time point are not known. The sequencing sample was made of PBMCs or a T cell subset sorted from them (not recorded which). J is TRBJ2-7 and V is TRBV7-2; TRBD2 matches 11 bases. CDR3 amino acids: CASSLVSGTSGFAYEQYF. As DNA, the CDR3 is TGTGCCAGCAGCTTAGTGTCAGGGACTAGCGGTTTTGCCTACGAGCAGTACTTC.